The 14 T cell receptor beta chains given below trace back to one sample, sequenced in a study of cytomegalovirus exposure and HLA in healthy donors. Vbeta (60) and Jbeta (13) primers were used in the PCR. Clones were read by immunoSEQ multiplex PCR, and TCRdb kept only the in-frame ones, dropping some. The table includes 150,000 to 200,000 clones, around 79% detected once. The source material was PBMCs. These receptors originate from a man aged 50 to 60 in good health and CMV-seropositive.

The rearrangement links TRBV5-8 to TRBJ2-3; 7 nucleotides align to TRBD1. V lost 4 bases, J lost 0 bases, and 8 bases stayed unmatched. CDR3 length equals 16 residues. Germline loops: CDR1 SGHTS, CDR2 YDEGEE. The CDR3: CASSLGQVTSTDTQYF. CDR3 in DNA: TGTGCCAGCAGCCTTGGACAGGTTACTAGCACAGATACGCAGTATTTT.

This chain connects TRBV11-2 to TRBJ2-1; D is perhaps TRBD2 (6 bases). Germline CDR1 reads SGHAT; CDR2 reads FQNNGV. This CDR3 has 15 residues. V was shortened by 1 base and J by 7 bases, with 14 bases between the two germline ends. Here the CDR3 DNA reads TGTGCCAGCAGCTTAGTGGAGGGTATGAGGAATGAGCAGTTCTTC. It encodes CASSLVEGMRNEQFF.

The V call is TRBV5-1, the J call TRBJ1-1; the match to TRBD1 covers 9 bases. Per the germline V gene, CDR1 is SGHRS and CDR2 is YFSETQ. The CDR3 has 15 residues. The V gene end was trimmed by 5 bases and the J gene end by 6 bases; junction bases not matched to a gene: 11. Here the CDR3 DNA reads TGCGCCAGCAGGCGCCGGACAGGGGAATCCCCTGAAGCTTTCTTT. This sequence encodes CASRRRTGESPEAFF.

The rearrangement links TRBV14 to TRBJ2-7, with TRBD1 as a possible D gene (6 bases). Trimming stripped 2 bases from V and 4 bases from J, with 6 bases between. The CDR3 consists of 12 residues. CDR1 SGHDN and CDR2 FVKESK come from the germline V gene. The CDR3 spells CASSQQGYEQYF. CDR3 nucleotides: TGTGCCAGCAGCCAACAGGGGTACGAGCAGTACTTC.

The chain carries TRBV27 and TRBJ1-4, with D uncertain. Trimming stripped 6 bases from V and 4 bases from J, with 12 bases between. Looked up from germline, CDR1 is MNHEY and CDR2 is SMNVEV (reference sequence). CDR3 size: 14 residues. CDR3 region: CASRGPNYNEKLFF. The CDR3 DNA sequence: TGTGCCAGCAGGGGTCCCAACTATAATGAAAAACTGTTTTTT.

V gene TRBV7-7 combines with J gene TRBJ2-2; D is ambiguous. Germline V gene sequence: CDR1 SSHAT, CDR2 FNYEAQ (reference sequence). The CDR3 has 18 amino acids. Trimming took 6 bases from V and 3 from J, leaving 23 bases between them. This CDR3 is CASSDNQVGEVDTGELFF. The CDR3 DNA is TGTGCCAGCAGTGATAACCAAGTAGGAGAAGTCGACACCGGGGAGCTGTTTTTT.

V and J are TRBV7-6 and TRBJ1-4; D is unclear. From germline, CDR1 is SGHVS and CDR2 FNYEAQ. V was shortened by 2 bases and J by 8 bases, with 18 bases between the two germline ends. The length of the CDR3 is 16 residues. Here the CDR3 reads CASSLSFGQALEKLFF. The CDR3 nucleotides are TGTGCCAGCAGCTTATCGTTTGGGCAGGCTTTGGAAAAACTGTTTTTT.

This clone came up a few times. The V and J genes are TRBV4-2 and TRBJ1-3, with D uncertain. Trimming stripped 5 bases from V and 4 bases from J, with 18 bases between. The length of the CDR3 is 16 residues. Germline values: CDR1 LGHNA, CDR2 YNFKEQ. The CDR3 loop is CASSIVEGEWGNTIYF. The CDR3, as DNA: TGTGCCAGCAGCATCGTCGAGGGAGAGTGGGGAAACACCATATATTTT.

This chain uses TRBV18 with TRBJ2-1; a possible D gene is TRBD1 (6 bases). Germline-derived CDR1 and CDR2 are KGHSH and LQKENI. CDR3 length: 15 amino acids. Trimming removed 2 bases from V and 9 bases from J, with 17 bases in between. CDR3 nucleotide sequence: TGTGCCAGCTCACCAAACTGGGACAAGTTTAGTGAGCAGTTCTTC. It encodes CASSPNWDKFSEQFF.

The chain uses TRBV7-9 and TRBJ1-1, with D possibly being TRBD1 (5 bases). Trimming left V 6 bases short and J 3 bases short, with 11 bases between. There are 13 residues in the CDR3. CDR1 is SEHNR, CDR2 FQNEAQ, per germline (reference sequence). The CDR3 reads CASSAQGDTEAFF. CDR3 DNA: TGTGCCAGCAGTGCACAAGGGGACACTGAAGCTTTCTTT.

The sample holds a few counts of this clone. Other DNA sequences within the sample encode an identical CDR3. The chain joins TRBV5-6 to TRBJ2-7; weak D call: TRBD2 (5 bases). CDR3 length equals 12 residues. From germline, CDR1 is SGHDT and CDR2 YYEEEE. Trimming left V 6 bases short and J 4 bases short, with 11 bases between. In nucleotides, the CDR3 is TGTGCCAGCACCCGGGGTAGTTACGAGCAGTACTTC. It translates to CASTRGSYEQYF.

The J gene is TRBJ1-2, the V gene TRBV19; a weak D match, TRBD1 (5 bases). This CDR3 spans 15 amino acids. CDR1 is LNHDA and CDR2 is SQIVND in the germline V gene (reference sequence). The V and J ends lost 3 bases and 4 bases respectively, with 15 bases between them. The CDR3 region is CASSIAAGGSYGYTF. Written as DNA, the CDR3 is TGTGCCAGTAGTATCGCCGCGGGGGGAAGCTATGGCTACACCTTC.

A few counts support this clone. The chain joins TRBV7-8 to TRBJ1-1; 9 positions match TRBD1. The germline V gene has CDR1 SGHVS and CDR2 FQNEAQ. V lost 0 bases and J lost 11; bases outside the gene matches: 4. CDR3 length: 13 amino acids. CDR3 coding DNA: TGTGCCAGCAGCTTAGCGGGGACAGGGCAGGCTTTCTTT. Translated, it gives CASSLAGTGQAFF.

The chain joins TRBV5-5 to TRBJ2-5; 9 positions match TRBD2. Germline V gives CDR1 SGHKS, CDR2 YYEKEE (reference sequence). The V gene end was trimmed by 4 bases and the J gene end by 1 base; junction bases not matched to a gene: 5. The CDR3 loop spans 15 amino acids. The chain's CDR3 is CASSNWRGGQETQYF. The DNA of the CDR3 is TGTGCCAGCAGCAATTGGCGGGGGGGCCAAGAGACCCAGTACTTC.